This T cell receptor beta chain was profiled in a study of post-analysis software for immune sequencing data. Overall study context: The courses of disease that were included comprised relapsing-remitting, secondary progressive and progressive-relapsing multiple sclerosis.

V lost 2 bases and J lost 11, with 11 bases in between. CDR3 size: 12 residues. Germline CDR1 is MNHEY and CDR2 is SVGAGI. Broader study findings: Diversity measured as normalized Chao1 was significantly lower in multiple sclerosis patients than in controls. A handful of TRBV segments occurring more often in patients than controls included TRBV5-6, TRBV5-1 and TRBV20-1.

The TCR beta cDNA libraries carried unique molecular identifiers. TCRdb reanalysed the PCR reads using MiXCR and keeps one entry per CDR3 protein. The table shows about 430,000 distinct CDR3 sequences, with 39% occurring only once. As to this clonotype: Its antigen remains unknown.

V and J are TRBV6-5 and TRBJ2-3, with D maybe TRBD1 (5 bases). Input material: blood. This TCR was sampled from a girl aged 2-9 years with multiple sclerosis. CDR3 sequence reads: CASSYRGSMQYF. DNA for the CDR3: TGTGCCAGCAGTTACAGGGGCTCCATGCAGTATTTT.